The 14 T cell receptor beta chains below come from one sample, sequenced in a study of shared clonotypes between healthy human individuals. Libraries were prepared by immunoSEQ multiplex PCR; TCRdb keeps only in-frame clonotypes and omits some of them. The sample lists about half a million clones, approximately 81% occurring once. The sequencing input was PBMCs. These receptors originate from a woman aged 35 to 49 in good health. Some clones in this sample may be carry-over from other donors' samples.

On this clone: The likely explanation is a read error, given a far larger clone one base away. The CDR3 here is CASSERGPWAGELFF. CDR3 nucleotide sequence: TGTGCCAGCAGTGAGAGGGGCCCCTGGGCCGGGGAGCTGTTTTTT. This chain uses TRBV2 with TRBJ2-2; either TRBD1 or TRBD2 may fit D (5 bases each). The CDR3 sequence is 15 residues long. Between the trimmed V and J ends, which lost 3 bases and 6 bases, there was a span of 14 bases. Germline CDR1 and CDR2: SNHLY and FYNNEI.

A remark on this clone: Given a far larger clone just one base away, this is likely a sequencing read error. This chain connects TRBV27 to TRBJ2-3; D gene uncertain. CDR3 length equals 13 residues. V lost 7 bases, J lost 6 bases, and 14 bases lay in between. The germline CDR1 and CDR2 sequences are MNHEY and SMNVEV (reference sequence). CDR3 loop: CASTRPHGDTQYF. CDR3 sequence (DNA): TGTGCCAGCACAAGGCCCCACGGTGATACGCAGTATTTT.

This clone occurred once. V and J are TRBV5-4 and TRBJ2-7; 7 nucleotides match TRBD1. This CDR3 spans 13 amino acids. Germline trimming cut 4 bases from V and 2 bases from J; bases unmatched to any gene: 3. Germline assignment: CDR1 SGHNT and CDR2 YYREEE (reference sequence). For the CDR3, the DNA is TGTGCCAGCAGCACTGGGACAGCCTACGAGCAGTACTTC. Protein product: CASSTGTAYEQYF.

The rearrangement links TRBV28 to TRBJ2-3; the match to TRBD2 covers 8 bases. Germline V CDR1 and CDR2: MDHEN, SYDVKM. The CDR3 length is 15 residues. Trimming at V came to 2 bases and at J to 1 base, leaving 2 bases not matched to a gene. The CDR3 loop reads CASSLPTSGTDTQYF. In DNA form, the CDR3 reads TGTGCCAGCAGTTTACCGACTAGCGGCACAGATACGCAGTATTTT.

With regard to this clone: Within the sample, other DNA sequences also encode this same CDR3. This chain connects TRBV28 to TRBJ2-2; D might be TRBD2 (7 bases). V gave up 3 bases and J gave up 4 bases, with 12 bases separating them. The germline gives CDR1 MDHEN, CDR2 SYDVKM. The CDR3 runs 15 residues. The CDR3 loop is CASSFGGAGTGELFF. CDR3 sequence (DNA): TGTGCCAGCAGTTTTGGGGGGGCGGGCACCGGGGAGCTGTTTTTT.

The chain joins TRBV6-1 to TRBJ2-7, with D hard to call. There are 15 residues in the CDR3. The germline V and J ends were trimmed by 2 bases and 3 bases, with 14 bases remaining between them. Germline CDR1 is MNHNS and CDR2 is SASEGT. CDR3 in DNA: TGTGCCAGCAGTGAACTAGGGTCAAGCAGCTACGAGCAGTACTTC. Protein sequence: CASSELGSSSYEQYF.

The chain has TRBV5-1 and TRBJ2-1; TRBD2 matches at 11 bases. The CDR3 has 14 residues. The trim removed 5 bases at V and 5 bases at J, leaving 3 bases unmatched. Germline loops: CDR1 SGHRS, CDR2 YFSETQ. The CDR3 DNA follows: TGCGCCAGCAGGGCGACTAGCGGGAACAATGAGCAGTTCTTC. Residues: CASRATSGNNEQFF.

The chain uses TRBV30 and TRBJ1-4; 11 nucleotides align to TRBD1. Per germline, CDR1 GTSNPN and CDR2 SVGIG (reference sequence). V trimming: 5 bases; J trimming: 5 bases; junction bases outside the gene matches: 16. The CDR3 is 18 residues long. CDR3 loop: CAWEGQGAPRVPNEKLFF. CDR3 DNA sequence: TGTGCCTGGGAAGGACAGGGGGCGCCCCGAGTCCCGAATGAAAAACTGTTTTTT.

This clone has just one count. The V and J genes are TRBV18 and TRBJ2-3; no reliable D call. V lost 3 bases and J lost 2, with 6 bases in between. The CDR3 loop spans 13 amino acids. The germline CDR1 and CDR2 sequences are KGHSH and LQKENI. In DNA form, the CDR3 reads TGTGCCAGCTCACCCACGGCCACAGATACGCAGTATTTT. Translation: CASSPTATDTQYF.

The chain recombines TRBV6-6 with TRBJ1-5, with D perhaps TRBD1 (5 bases). Per the germline V gene, CDR1 is MNHNY and CDR2 is SVGAGI (reference sequence). V lost 3 bases and J lost 3, with 9 bases in between. CDR3 length equals 14 residues. The CDR3 is CASSYGGTNQPQHF. The CDR3 DNA reads TGTGCCAGCAGTTATGGGGGAACCAATCAGCCCCAGCATTTT.

A few counts support this clone. V is TRBV7-2 and J is TRBJ1-1, with a weak D call TRBD1 (6 bases). The CDR3 has 17 amino acids. CDR1 is SGHTA and CDR2 is FQGNSA in the germline V gene. Deletions cut 5 bases from V and 5 bases from J, with 24 bases between. CDR3 bases: TGTGCCAGCAGCCAAGGACAGTTGGGATTAAAAGGGACTGAAGCTTTCTTT. Encoded protein: CASSQGQLGLKGTEAFF.

The V and J genes are TRBV7-9 and TRBJ2-5, with a tentative D call TRBD2 (5 bases). The V end lost 1 base, the J end lost 5 bases, and 11 bases lay between the germline ends. The CDR3 contains 14 residues. CDR1 is SEHNR, CDR2 FQNEAQ, per germline (reference sequence). CDR3 in DNA: TGTGCCAGCAGCTTAGTCCCGGGGTTGGAGACCCAGTACTTC. Its protein product is CASSLVPGLETQYF.

This clone appeared once. The chain combines TRBV7-2 with TRBJ1-5, with 8 positions matching TRBD1. After removal of 1 base from V and 4 bases from J, the junction contained 3 bases not matched to a gene. CDR1 is SGHTA, CDR2 FQGNSA, per germline. The CDR3 loop spans 15 amino acids. The CDR3 nucleotides read TGTGCCAGCAGCTTAGGGACAGGGAGGAATCAGCCCCAGCATTTT. This encodes CASSLGTGRNQPQHF.

This chain connects TRBV28 to TRBJ1-5; TRBD1 agrees at 8 bases. Germline lookup yields CDR1 MDHEN and CDR2 SYDVKM. The CDR3 consists of 15 residues. The J segment lost 5 bases and the V segment lost 5 bases, leaving 8 bases of the junction unmatched. The CDR3 coding sequence is TGTGCCAGCAGTCCCGGGACAGGAAATGATCAGCCCCAGCATTTT. Protein product: CASSPGTGNDQPQHF.